This T cell receptor beta chain was observed in a study of T cell repertoires in cytomegalovirus infection. For the study at large: Public TCR beta signatures marked donors with CMV infection and the matching HLA.

TCRdb re-called the reads with MiXCR, one entry per CDR3 protein. Of about 330,000 distinct CDR3 sequences listed, 9.5% were seen once; the top ten hold 4.3%. General study points: HLA-C-restricted CMV-specific TCR beta clonotypes were dominant in the ex vivo response.

About this clonotype itself: As yet, its antigen is unknown.

V gave up 6 bases and J gave up 5 bases; unmatched junction bases: 9. The CDR3 spans 14 residues. Sequenced material: PBMCs. J is TRBJ2-5 and V is TRBV12-3 or TRBV12-4, with TRBD1 identical over 7 bases. This receptor was identified in a human donor in good health (CMV status not recorded). Some clones in this sample may be carry-over from other donors' samples. CDR3 sequence reads: CASRRDSPGETQYF. The CDR3 nucleotides read TGTGCCAGCAGAAGGGACAGCCCAGGGGAGACCCAGTACTTC.